This is a list of T cell receptor beta chains from one sample in a study of shared clonotypes between healthy human individuals. This table comes from immunoSEQ multiplex PCR, and its TCRdb copy is limited to in-frame clones, with some not included. The sample carries 800,000 or so clones, 90% to 97% recorded once. Specimen: naive CD8+ T cells sorted from blood. The source of these receptors is a man younger than 45 in good health. The CDR3 runs from the conserved cysteine through the conserved F or W. The order of the fields is V gene, CDR3 protein.

V: TRBV7-9
CDR3: CASSPGGGTAGEVHEQYF

V: TRBV5-1
CDR3: CASSLGAREASF

V: TRBV9
CDR3: CASSPVGGWRAGELFF

V: TRBV28
CDR3: CASSSRLAGADEQYF

V: TRBV9
CDR3: CASSLRLADTDTQYF

V: TRBV4-1
CDR3: CASSQWPIKADTQYF

V: TRBV15
CDR3: CATSSGIEGSYNEQFF

V: TRBV4-1
CDR3: CASSQESGGADTQYF

V: TRBV28
CDR3: CASSAGNNEQFF

V: TRBV9
CDR3: CASSVRHKTSTDTQYF

V: TRBV13
CDR3: CASSRRLAGGFLSYEQYF

V: TRBV27
CDR3: CASSSSTSGRYNEQFF

V: TRBV19
CDR3: CASSLGYSNQPQHF

V: TRBV27
CDR3: CASSSPGQSSYEQYF

V: TRBV29-1
CDR3: CSVDPGLGYTF

V: TRBV19
CDR3: CASSIRADTQYF

V: TRBV19
CDR3: CASSLTSGNEQFF

V: TRBV2
CDR3: CASRGLAGAWDEQYF

V: TRBV10-2
CDR3: CAIQSGGLAGGPQYF

V: TRBV7-9
CDR3: CASSLRGAGTDTQYF

V: TRBV27
CDR3: CASKPGTDYQETQYF

V: TRBV7-9
CDR3: CASSSKEQGPREQYF

V: TRBV11-2
CDR3: CASSLGYSAGGLVYGEQFF

V: TRBV9
CDR3: CASSVQGGEAFF

V: TRBV7-6
CDR3: CASSSPAGGIYNEQFF

V: TRBV4-1
CDR3: CASSPGQVNEQFF

V: TRBV18
CDR3: CASSGVQETQYF

V: TRBV9
CDR3: CASSVGPGDKGRYF

V: TRBV27
CDR3: CASAGTAGVNEQFF

V: TRBV18
CDR3: CASSPEVADTYEQYF

V: TRBV4-2
CDR3: CASSLGEDWTAEAFF

V: TRBV4-3
CDR3: CASSQEPSGVLAGELFF

V: TRBV4-1
CDR3: CASSSLAGVFNEQFF

V: TRBV11-2
CDR3: CASSFGGLRYEQYF

V: TRBV15
CDR3: CATSRDRGRIRTELSYEQYF

V: TRBV7-9
CDR3: CASSPGDGGNQPQHF

V: TRBV5-6
CDR3: CASSSASLVGEYYEQYF

V: TRBV14
CDR3: CASSPSWGPTTEAFF

V: TRBV7-2
CDR3: CASSLLAVSISYEQYF

V: TRBV4-2
CDR3: CASSQDRTGGGQPQHF

V: TRBV14
CDR3: CASSQEPGTSSTPAGELFF

V: TRBV27
CDR3: CASSSGQGTYEQYF

V: TRBV2
CDR3: CASRLDSSRGEKLFF

V: TRBV5-6
CDR3: CASSTSRDSNPYEQYF

V: TRBV10-1
CDR3: CASSGGQGGSYNEQFF

V: TRBV7-2
CDR3: CASSLWVKPDQPQHF

V: TRBV27
CDR3: CASSYSWGVAGETQYF

V: TRBV11-3
CDR3: CASSPLGAGLTGELFF

V: TRBV7-9
CDR3: CASSFSGEQYF

V: TRBV5-5
CDR3: CASSLVGTSGIGNEQFF

V: TRBV28
CDR3: CASSILSRTGSYTDTQYF

V: TRBV27
CDR3: CASSSQRGSNTGELFF